The 28 T cell receptor beta chains listed next were all sequenced from one sample in a study of identical twins. Via MiXCR, TCRdb re-called the 5' RACE reads, giving one row per CDR3 protein. The sample includes fewer than 550,000 distinct CDR3 sequences, 15% of them seen just once. A further study also used this sample, focusing on yellow fever vaccine responses in identical twins.

The sequenced sample was CD4+ T cells sorted from blood. These receptors came from a woman aged 18-30 years in good health.

This chain uses TRBV3-1 with TRBJ2-3; unclear D gene. The CDR3 is 13 residues long. The V and J ends lost 1 base and 6 bases respectively, with 8 bases between them. Per germline, CDR1 LGHDT and CDR2 YNNKEL (reference sequence). This CDR3 is CASSQVSLDTQYF. The DNA for the CDR3 is TGTGCCAGCAGCCAAGTCTCTCTGGATACGCAGTATTTT.

This clonotype was seen more than once but under ten times. The rearrangement links TRBV28 to TRBJ2-3; TRBD2 aligns across 10 bases. Germline V lookup: CDR1 MDHEN, CDR2 SYDVKM. This CDR3 has 19 amino acids. With 1 base clipped from V and 3 bases from J, the junction kept 13 bases outside the gene matches. DNA of the CDR3: TGTGCCAGCAGTTTATTAGGGCCTAGCGGGAGAGGGCCGACAGATACGCAGTATTTT. Protein sequence: CASSLLGPSGRGPTDTQYF.

In its sample, this clonotype was seen a few times. This rearrangement joins TRBV7-8 to TRBJ2-7; D remains unclear. The CDR3 totals 13 residues. The germline V and J ends were trimmed by 3 bases and 3 bases, with 9 bases remaining between them. The germline CDR1 and CDR2 sequences are SGHVS and FQNEAQ. CDR3 DNA: TGTGCCAGCAGCTTCGTTTTCAGCTACGAGCAGTACGTC. Translating it yields CASSFVFSYEQYV.

This clonotype was seen a handful of times. This rearrangement joins TRBV15 to TRBJ2-3; D is ambiguous. This CDR3 region has 13 residues. V lost 6 bases and J lost 6, with 13 bases in between. Germline values: CDR1 LNHNV, CDR2 YYDKDF (reference sequence). CDR3 in amino acids: CATRGVVRDTQYF. CDR3 bases: TGTGCCACCAGAGGCGTTGTTCGGGATACGCAGTATTTT.

As for this clonotype: One junction end disagrees with the germline gene, perhaps due to a read error. J is TRBJ2-1 and V is TRBV20-1; 12 nucleotides match TRBD2. Germline V gives CDR1 DFQATT, CDR2 SNEGSKA (reference sequence). This CDR3 is 16 amino acids long. The DNA for the CDR3 is TGCTGTGCTAGCGGTACGCTAGCGGGAGGGGATCGGGAGCAGTTCTTC. The encoded protein is CCASGTLAGGDREQFF.

The gene calls are TRBV10-2 and TRBJ1-1, with unresolved D. Trimming pared 7 bases from V and 2 bases from J, leaving 11 bases between. Germline CDR1 WSHSY, CDR2 SAAADI. The CDR3 loop spans 13 amino acids. DNA for the CDR3: TGCGCCAGCAACCCCGGGAGAAACACTGAAGCTTTCTTT. As protein: CASNPGRNTEAFF.

The J gene is TRBJ2-1, the V gene TRBV5-1; tentatively, D is TRBD1 or TRBD2 (5 bases each). Germline V gives CDR1 SGHRS, CDR2 YFSETQ. The CDR3 loop spans 13 amino acids. Trimming removed 5 bases from V and 5 bases from J, with 11 bases in between. The CDR3 is CASRAGANNEQFF. CDR3 sequence (DNA): TGCGCCAGCAGGGCCGGGGCCAACAATGAGCAGTTCTTC. The whole variable domain, remainder taken from reference TRBV5-1 and TRBJ2-1, is KAGVTQTPRYLIKTRGQQVTLSCSPISGHRSVSWYQQTPGQGLQFLFEYFSETQRNKGNFPGRFSGRQFSNSRSEMNVSTLELGDSALYLCASRAGANNEQFFGPGTRLTVL.

This chain joins TRBV2 and TRBJ2-7; D remains unclear. This CDR3 region has 13 residues. CDR1 and CDR2 (germline): SNHLY, FYNNEI. V was pared by 1 base and J by 6 bases, with 10 bases between. The CDR3 DNA sequence: TGTGCCAGCAGTGAAGAGGTTGCGACCGAGCAGTACGTC. It translates to CASSEEVATEQYV.

This clonotype was seen repeatedly, ten times or more. The chain has TRBV4-1 and TRBJ2-3; D is unresolved. CDR3 length: 13 residues. Germline CDR1 and CDR2: MGHRA and YSYEKL. With 6 bases removed from V and 0 bases from J, the gap between germline ends came to 7 bases. The chain's CDR3 is CASRPTSTDTQYF. The CDR3 nucleotides are TGCGCCAGCAGGCCGACAAGCACAGATACGCAGTATTTT.

This clonotype was picked up a small number of times. The J gene is TRBJ1-1, the V gene TRBV5-1, with D unclear. This CDR3 has 16 amino acids. Deletions cut 0 bases from V and 0 bases from J, with 12 bases between. Per the germline V gene, CDR1 is SGHRS and CDR2 is YFSETQ. In nucleotides, the CDR3 is TGCGCCAGCAGCTTGGATGGCAGAAAAATGAACACTGAAGCTTTCTTT. This sequence encodes CASSLDGRKMNTEAFF.

This clonotype was recorded at least ten times. The chain employs TRBV9 and TRBJ2-3, with unresolved D. Trimming took 4 bases from V and 6 from J, leaving 9 bases between them. Germline assignment: CDR1 SGDLS and CDR2 YYNGEE. The CDR3 consists of 12 residues. CDR3 DNA: TGTGCCAGCAGCCTCCGTCTCGATACGCAGTATTTT. This encodes CASSLRLDTQYF.

The V call is TRBV5-1, the J call TRBJ2-1; D gene uncertain. The CDR3 sequence is 13 residues long. Germline assignment: CDR1 SGHRS and CDR2 YFSETQ. Trimming took 7 bases from V and 0 from J, leaving 8 bases between them. The CDR3 DNA follows: TGCGCCAGCTGGGCAGACTCCTACAATGAGCAGTTCTTC. Translated: CASWADSYNEQFF.

V usage is TRBV9 and J usage is TRBJ2-3; 15 bases line up with TRBD2. CDR3 length equals 17 residues. V was pared by 0 bases and J by 5 bases, with 4 bases of the junction left unmatched. Germline assignment: CDR1 SGDLS and CDR2 YYNGEE. The chain's CDR3 is CASSVGAGLAGGDTQYF. CDR3 DNA sequence: TGTGCCAGCAGCGTAGGAGCGGGACTAGCGGGAGGAGATACGCAGTATTTT.

This clonotype showed up many times. V is TRBV7-6 and J is TRBJ1-1; D is ambiguous. Per germline, CDR1 SGHVS and CDR2 FNYEAQ. This CDR3 contains 12 residues. V was pared by 5 bases and J by 2 bases, with 6 bases between. In DNA form, the CDR3 reads TGTGCCAGCAGCCTAATAAACACTGAAGCTTTCTTT. Its protein is CASSLINTEAFF.

The DNA of the CDR3 is TGTGCCAGCAGGCCTAGTAGGTCGGGCTCCTACAATGAGCAGTTCTTC. It translates to CASRPSRSGSYNEQFF. The chain employs TRBV28 and TRBJ2-1; no clear D. CDR3 length: 16 amino acids. Germline assignment: CDR1 MDHEN and CDR2 SYDVKM. V lost 6 bases to trimming and J lost 0 bases, with 15 bases between them.

V and J are TRBV7-8 and TRBJ2-5; D is unresolved. The V and J ends lost 0 bases and 6 bases respectively, with 14 bases between them. CDR3 length: 15 residues. Germline CDR1 reads SGHVS; CDR2 reads FQNEAQ. The CDR3 is CASSLARTTSKTQYF. For the CDR3, the DNA is TGTGCCAGCAGCTTAGCGCGTACCACGTCGAAGACCCAGTACTTC.

This clonotype was observed at least ten times. The gene calls are TRBV29-1 and TRBJ2-3, with 14 bases matching TRBD2. This CDR3 region has 17 residues. The germline V gene encodes CDR1 SQVTM and CDR2 ANQGSEA. V shed 7 bases and J 2 bases; nucleotides not matched to a gene: 11. The CDR3 protein is CSASRGLAGVITDTQYF. CDR3 nucleotide sequence: TGCAGCGCAAGCCGGGGACTAGCGGGGGTGATCACAGATACGCAGTATTTT.

A few counts support this clonotype. This rearrangement joins TRBV7-9 to TRBJ2-5, with 12 bases aligning to TRBD2. The CDR3 is 17 residues long. The ends lost 5 bases at V and 3 bases at J; junction bases unmatched: 10. CDR1 and CDR2 (germline): SEHNR, FQNEAQ (reference sequence). The chain's CDR3 is CASSREPTSGGKETQYF. The CDR3 region has the DNA TGTGCCAGCAGCCGAGAACCGACTAGCGGGGGAAAAGAGACCCAGTACTTC.

This clonotype showed up many times. The chain uses TRBV5-1 and TRBJ2-7, with 8 bases that match TRBD2. The junction had 20 bases not matched to a gene; V was cut back by 1 base and J by 5 bases. The CDR3 runs 19 residues. CDR1 and CDR2 (germline): SGHRS, YFSETQ. CDR3 loop: CASSLNQGFLRGGMDEQYV. The CDR3 DNA sequence: TGCGCCAGCAGCTTGAATCAGGGATTCCTTCGCGGGGGGATGGACGAGCAGTACGTC.

The rearrangement joins TRBV12-3 or TRBV12-4 to TRBJ2-6; weak D call: TRBD2 (7 bases). This CDR3 has 16 amino acids. V was clipped by 3 bases and J by 2 bases, with 11 bases between them. The CDR3 sequence: CASSFGGGAGANVLTF. Here the CDR3 DNA reads TGTGCCAGCAGTTTTGGGGGGGGCGCTGGGGCCAACGTCCTGACTTTC.

This clonotype was counted between two and nine times. The V and J genes are TRBV5-1 and TRBJ2-1; 8 positions match TRBD1. CDR3 size: 15 residues. Per the germline V gene, CDR1 is SGHRS and CDR2 is YFSETQ. V trimming: 1 base; J trimming: 7 bases; junction bases outside the gene matches: 7. The CDR3 sequence: CASSLWQGADNEQFF. The CDR3 nucleotides are TGCGCCAGCAGCTTGTGGCAGGGGGCGGATAATGAGCAGTTCTTC.

V gene TRBV14 combines with J gene TRBJ2-2; 9 bases align to TRBD1. Losses at the gene ends were 2 bases for V and 7 bases for J; bases not matched to a gene: 5. CDR1 is SGHDN and CDR2 is FVKESK in the germline V gene. The CDR3 extends over 15 amino acids. The CDR3 DNA reads TGTGCCAGCAGCCAAAAACAGGGGGCTATCGGGGAGCTGTTTTTT. It translates to CASSQKQGAIGELFF.

This clonotype occurred a few times. The genes are TRBV24-1 and TRBJ2-1; 10 positions agree with TRBD2. CDR1 and CDR2 (germline): KGHDR, SFDVKD. V shed 4 bases, J shed 6 bases, and the junction held 11 bases outside the gene matches. The CDR3 contains 17 residues. Here the CDR3 reads CATSDPLVLAGVNEQFF. Here the CDR3 DNA reads TGTGCCACCAGTGACCCCCTAGTTCTAGCGGGAGTCAATGAGCAGTTCTTC.

The genes are TRBV4-2 and TRBJ2-7; 8 bases map to TRBD2. The length of the CDR3 is 16 residues. Germline V CDR1 and CDR2: LGHNA, YNFKEQ. The V segment lost 0 bases and the J segment 4 bases; nucleotides outside the gene matches: 8. CDR3 residues: CASSQDWAGGIYEQYF. CDR3 coding DNA: TGTGCCAGCAGCCAAGATTGGGCGGGAGGTATTTACGAGCAGTACTTC.

This clonotype has more than one count but fewer than ten. The chain employs TRBV20-1 and TRBJ2-1; the D is unclear. This CDR3 has 10 residues. Germline CDR1 is DFQATT and CDR2 is SNEGSKA (reference sequence). V lost 6 bases and J 4 bases, leaving 4 bases between the germline ends. CDR3 loop: CSALYNEQFF. The CDR3 region has the DNA TGCAGTGCCCTATACAATGAGCAGTTCTTC.

This clonotype was seen a handful of times. The chain recombines TRBV12-3 or TRBV12-4 with TRBJ2-1; 8 bases map to TRBD2. The CDR3 spans 16 residues. The V gene end was trimmed by 3 bases and the J gene end by 7 bases; junction bases not matched to a gene: 11. In nucleotides, the CDR3 is TGTGCCAGCAGTTTCGGTTCGAGCGGGAGTGTTAATGAGCAGTTCTTC. It yields the protein CASSFGSSGSVNEQFF.

This sequence joins TRBV29-1 and TRBJ1-2; tentative D call: TRBD1 (6 bases). This CDR3 has 13 residues. Trimming removed 3 bases at V and 7 bases at J, with 15 bases between. Germline CDR1 reads SQVTM; CDR2 reads ANQGSEA. The CDR3 spells CSVELTGWGGYTF. Written as DNA, the CDR3 is TGCAGCGTTGAGCTGACAGGATGGGGTGGCTACACCTTC.

This clonotype was picked up many times. The chain uses TRBV7-9 and TRBJ2-1; 10 bases are a match to TRBD2. J gave up 3 bases and V 0 bases, and 5 bases lay outside the gene matches. CDR1 and CDR2 from the germline V gene are SEHNR and FQNEAQ (reference sequence). The CDR3 is 17 amino acids. In DNA, the CDR3 is TGTGCCAGCAGCTTAGCGGGTCTAGCGGGGGTCTACAATGAGCAGTTCTTC. Its protein product is CASSLAGLAGVYNEQFF.